Reported below is one TCR beta chain. What it recognizes is unknown. Alopecia areata patients provided lesional scalp punch biopsies and peripheral blood, both collected for the study. Following extraction, RNA underwent reverse transcription to cDNA, which served as the sequencing template. Some clones are missing from TCRdb's copy, which holds only in-frame ones; the method was immunoSEQ multiplex PCR. The profile shows fewer than 150,000 clones, roughly three fifths of them singletons. This sample was taken from a study of CD8+ T cells in alopecia areata. For the study at large: Each day, treated patients took oral tofacitinib twice, at 5 to 10 mg per dose. Regarding the study as a whole: Lesional scalp exceeded normal scalp in clonality, especially in alopecia totalis/universalis. Normal skin's resident alphabeta T cells are sequenced alongside lesional scalp T cells.

Germline V gives CDR1 MGHRA, CDR2 YSYEKL. The CDR3 length is 15 residues. V shed 4 bases and J 5 bases; nucleotides not matched to a gene: 11. The material sequenced was CD4+ T cells sorted from blood, taken at week 0. The TCR comes from a human donor with alopecia areata. V usage is TRBV4-1 and J usage is TRBJ2-7, with 7 bases lining up with TRBD2. CDR3 DNA: TGCGCCAGCAGCCGCAGACTAGCCGGCGTGGACGAGCAGTACTTC. Protein sequence: CASSRRLAGVDEQYF.